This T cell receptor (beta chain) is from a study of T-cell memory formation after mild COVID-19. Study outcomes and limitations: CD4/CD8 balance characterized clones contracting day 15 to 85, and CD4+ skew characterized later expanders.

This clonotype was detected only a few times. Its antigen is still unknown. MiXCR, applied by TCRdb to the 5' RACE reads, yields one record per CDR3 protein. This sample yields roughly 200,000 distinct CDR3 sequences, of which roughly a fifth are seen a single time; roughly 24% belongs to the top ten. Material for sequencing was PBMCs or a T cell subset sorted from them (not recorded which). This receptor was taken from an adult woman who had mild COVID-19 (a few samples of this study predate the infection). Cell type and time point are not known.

The CDR3 sequence is CSARNHRGLFF. The CDR3 bases are TGCAGTGCTAGGAATCACAGGGGGCTGTTTTTT. J is TRBJ1-4 and V is TRBV20-1; 8 bases are shared with TRBD1. CDR1 is DFQATT, CDR2 SNEGSKA, per germline (reference sequence). The CDR3 is made up of 11 amino acids. V was clipped by 3 bases and J by 14 bases; unmatched bases: 5.